The table lists the clone carrying this T cell receptor delta chain with a few counts. The antigen remains undetermined. TCRdb's protein, taken from a much larger clone, differs from this DNA's translation at residue 8, likely owing to a read error; the protein displayed comes from the DNA. The sample originates from a study of gamma delta lymphoproliferative disorders and STAT genes. Study in general: At least 50 ng of genomic DNA went into each LymphoTrack Dx TCRG Assay library. Delta libraries were made per EuroClonality-NGS working group procedure.

TCRdb used CATT to re-call clones from the multiplex PCR reads. The sample has about 1,300 delta-chain clones; approximately 0.94% are singletons. Study-level points and caveats: Patient gamma repertoires clustered apart from healthy controls; delta did not.

Genomic DNA from isolated PBMCs served as the sequencing template. The TCR originated in a human donor in good health. The sample comprised blood.

The CDR3 nucleotides are TGTGCCTCCGGGGGATACGGAGCCGATAAACTCATCTTT. Translation gives CASGGYGADKLIF. The V gene went uncalled, while the J gene is TRDJ1; the table's D call, TRDD3, was not checked against the DNA. The CDR3 is 13 amino acids.